This TCR beta chain was sequenced for a study of T cells in localized non-small cell lung cancer. On this clone: Antigen: not known.

Repertoires were generated with immunoSEQ multiplex PCR, while TCRdb's copy carries only in-frame clones and drops some. The sample carries 15,000 to 20,000 clones, around 91% recorded once. General study results and limits: Heterogeneity remains possible, as sequencing covered one tumor region only. The greatest T cell clonality was found in uninvolved adjacent lung (higher than in tumor). Of the top 100 tumor clones, median 57 were in adjacent lung, 25 to 35 among its top 100.

With 6 bases removed from V and 7 bases from J, the gap between germline ends came to 7 bases. Germline V CDR1 and CDR2: SGHTA, FQGNSA. The CDR3 totals 12 residues. The TCR sequence derives from a woman between 40 and 69 years old with stage III lung adenocarcinoma. This rearrangement joins TRBV7-2 to TRBJ1-6; no definite D call. This material consisted of peripheral blood mononuclear cells, taken before any cancer treatment. The CDR3 nucleotides read TGTGCCAGCAGTCCGGTGAATTCACCCCTCCACTTT. It is translated as CASSPVNSPLHF.